This T cell receptor beta chain was profiled in a study of patients and donors after allogeneic stem cell transplantation. Germline CDR1 is MNHEY and CDR2 is SVGEGT. The CDR3 covers 16 residues. The V and J ends lost 10 bases and 5 bases, in that order; junction bases with no gene match: 14. MiXCR, run by TCRdb on the RT-PCR reads, gives a single entry per CDR3 protein. In the table there are hundreds of thousands of distinct CDR3 sequences, 16% of which are singletons. The V and J genes are TRBV6-2 or TRBV6-3 and TRBJ2-2, with 9 bases matching TRBD1. Sequencing input: blood, either unsorted or a sorted T cell fraction (not recorded which). The receptor comes from a human donor who was either an allogeneic HSCT recipient or a stem cell or donor lymphocyte infusion donor (not recorded which). It is not recorded whose cells these are; they may come from a transplant donor. The CDR3 bases are TGTGCCATAATGGACCCCGGGACAGGGATAACCGGGGAGCTGTTTTTT. Its protein product is CAIMDPGTGITGELFF.